This record looks at one T cell receptor (beta chain) sequence and its context. This specimen comes from a study of T cell changes during pregnancy in multiple sclerosis. Method: immunoSEQ multiplex PCR; TCRdb's copy keeps in-frame clones and lacks some. The table has around 66,000 clones, around 91% seen once; the top ten hold around 2.2%. This TCR was recovered from a female donor in good health, enrolled as a control in a pregnancy study. The specimen was peripheral blood, collected in the third trimester of pregnancy.

The CDR3 reads CASSFVPTQGNQPQHF. The CDR3 coding sequence is TGTGCCAGCAGCTTTGTGCCCACACAGGGAAATCAGCCCCAGCATTTT. This chain joins TRBV5-5 and TRBJ1-5; the D gene is possibly TRBD1 (6 bases). Trimming cost V 2 bases and J 4 bases, with 16 bases left between them. Germline V gene lookup returns CDR1 SGHKS and CDR2 YYEKEE (reference sequence). The CDR3 spans 16 residues.